A selection of T cell receptor beta chains follows, all from one sample in a study of blood T cell repertoires in COVID-19. Clones were read by immunoSEQ multiplex PCR, and TCRdb kept only the in-frame ones, dropping some. The top ten clones hold around 5.9% of a sample with 150,000 to 200,000 clones, 80% of them seen once. Sequencing was carried out using PBMCs or T cells enriched from blood (not recorded which). The receptors come from a man in his forties who had recovered from COVID-19. Each CDR3 is given with its conserved first and last residue. The D gene is left open where the match is weak. Clone size is stated in some rows and not others, as once, few, many or a class when expanded.

v_call	d_call	j_call	clone_size	cdr3_aa	cdr3_nt
TRBV5-3	-	TRBJ2-1	-	CARTPGCNEQFF	TGTGCCAGAACCCCGGGTTGCAATGAGCAGTTCTTC
TRBV5-4	-	TRBJ1-5	-	CASTVRGVGNQPQHF	TGTGCCAGCACCGTCCGGGGGGTGGGAAATCAGCCCCAGCATTTT
TRBV6-5	-	TRBJ1-6	once	CASSRLGSPLHF	TGTGCCAGCAGTCGACTAGGATCACCCCTCCACTTT
TRBV7-2	-	TRBJ2-3	-	CASVPLLSTDTQYF	TGTGCCAGCGTCCCTCTACTCAGCACAGATACGCAGTATTTT
TRBV7-8	TRBD1	TRBJ1-5	-	CASSRSGTGGAVQPQHF	TGTGCCAGCAGTCGTTCCGGGACAGGGGGCGCGGTTCAGCCCCAGCATTTT
TRBV15	TRBD1	TRBJ1-6	-	CATSRDRDNSPLHF	TGTGCCACCAGCAGGGACAGGGATAATTCACCCCTCCACTTT
TRBV5-1	TRBD2	TRBJ2-5	-	CASSLGRTSGEIQETQYF	TGCGCCAGCAGCTTGGGGAGGACTAGCGGGGAGATTCAAGAGACCCAGTACTTC
TRBV2	TRBD1	TRBJ2-1	-	CASSLGQGSYNEQFF	TGTGCCAGCAGTTTAGGACAGGGGTCTTACAATGAGCAGTTCTTC
TRBV6-5	-	TRBJ1-3	-	CASSPSLAVLTPIYF	TGTGCCAGCAGCCCCTCGTTAGCAGTATTAACCCCCATATATTTT
TRBV14	-	TRBJ1-2	-	CASSQVYSPHGYTF	TGTGCCAGCAGCCAAGTATACTCCCCCCATGGCTACACCTTC
TRBV3-1/TRBV3-2	TRBD2	TRBJ2-2	-	CASSQSGGSGATRGTGELFF	TGTGCCAGCAGCCAGTCGGGGGGAAGCGGGGCCACTCGGGGCACCGGGGAGCTGTTTTTT
TRBV7-9	-	TRBJ1-1	-	CASSSGALALLNTEAFF	TGTGCCAGCAGCTCCGGGGCCCTAGCGCTCCTGAACACTGAAGCTTTCTTT
TRBV3-1/TRBV3-2	-	TRBJ1-2	-	CASSQEEAGSSGYTF	TGTGCCAGCAGCCAAGAAGAAGCAGGGTCGAGTGGCTACACCTTC
TRBV3-1/TRBV3-2	-	TRBJ1-4	-	CASSQAIQVTRGKLFF	TGTGCCAGCAGCCAAGCGATACAGGTGACTAGGGGAAAACTGTTTTTT
TRBV6-5	TRBD1	TRBJ1-4	-	CASRISGTGSEKLFF	TGTGCCAGCAGGATATCCGGGACAGGGTCTGAAAAACTGTTTTTT
TRBV23-1	-	TRBJ1-3	once	CASSQFGSSGNTIYF	TGCGCCAGCAGTCAATTTGGTAGCTCTGGAAACACCATATATTTT
TRBV4-1	-	TRBJ2-6	-	CASSQDGYFSGANVLTF	TGCGCCAGCAGCCAAGACGGGTATTTCTCTGGGGCCAACGTCCTGACTTTC
TRBV5-8	-	TRBJ1-4	-	CASSLGNQMSNEKLFF	TGTGCCAGCAGCTTGGGCAACCAGATGTCTAATGAAAAACTGTTTTTT
TRBV2	-	TRBJ1-5	-	CASSEGRNQPQHF	TGTGCCAGCAGTGAGGGGAGAAATCAGCCCCAGCATTTT
TRBV2	-	TRBJ1-6	-	CASDGLSNSPLHF	TGTGCCAGCGATGGACTGTCGAATTCACCCCTCCACTTT
TRBV11-1	TRBD2	TRBJ2-3	-	CASSTRLAGVSDTQYF	TGTGCCAGCAGCACCCGACTAGCGGGGGTTTCAGATACGCAGTATTTT